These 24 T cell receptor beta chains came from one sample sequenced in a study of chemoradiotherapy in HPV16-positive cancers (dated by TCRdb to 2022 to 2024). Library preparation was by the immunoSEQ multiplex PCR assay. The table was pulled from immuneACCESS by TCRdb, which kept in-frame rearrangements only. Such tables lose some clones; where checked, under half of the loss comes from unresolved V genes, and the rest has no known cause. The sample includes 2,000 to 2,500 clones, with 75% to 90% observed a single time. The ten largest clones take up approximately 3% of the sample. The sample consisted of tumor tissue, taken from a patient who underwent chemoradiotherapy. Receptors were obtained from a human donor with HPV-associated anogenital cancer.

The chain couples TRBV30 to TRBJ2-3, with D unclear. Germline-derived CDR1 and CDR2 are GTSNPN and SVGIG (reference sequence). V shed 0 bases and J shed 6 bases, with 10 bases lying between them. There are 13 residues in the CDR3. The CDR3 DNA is TGTGCCTGGAGTGTAGTTAGTAAGGATACGCAGTATTTT. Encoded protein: CAWSVVSKDTQYF.

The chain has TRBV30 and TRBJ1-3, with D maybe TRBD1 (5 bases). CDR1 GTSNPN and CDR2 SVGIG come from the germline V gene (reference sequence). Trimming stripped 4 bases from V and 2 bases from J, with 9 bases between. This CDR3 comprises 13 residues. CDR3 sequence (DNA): TGTGCCTGGACAGGGACGGCTGGAAACACCATATATTTT. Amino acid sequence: CAWTGTAGNTIYF.

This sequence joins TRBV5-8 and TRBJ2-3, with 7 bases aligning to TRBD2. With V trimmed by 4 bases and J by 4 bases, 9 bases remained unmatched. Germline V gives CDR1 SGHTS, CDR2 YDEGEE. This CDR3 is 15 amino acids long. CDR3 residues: CASSSGGRIADTQYF. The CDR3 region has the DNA TGTGCCAGCAGCAGCGGCGGGAGAATCGCAGATACGCAGTATTTT.

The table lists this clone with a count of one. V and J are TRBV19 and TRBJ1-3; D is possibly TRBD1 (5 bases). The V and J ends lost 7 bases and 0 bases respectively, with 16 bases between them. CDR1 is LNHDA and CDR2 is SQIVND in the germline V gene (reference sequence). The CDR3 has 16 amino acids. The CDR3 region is CASTTVSLSSGNTIYF. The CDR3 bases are TGTGCCAGTACGACAGTATCGCTTTCCTCTGGAAACACCATATATTTT.

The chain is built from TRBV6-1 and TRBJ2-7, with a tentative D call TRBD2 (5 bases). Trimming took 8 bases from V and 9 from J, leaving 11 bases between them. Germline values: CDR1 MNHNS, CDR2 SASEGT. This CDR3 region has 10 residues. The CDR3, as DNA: TGTGCCAGCTTAGGGCGGGCGCAGTACTTC. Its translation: CASLGRAQYF.

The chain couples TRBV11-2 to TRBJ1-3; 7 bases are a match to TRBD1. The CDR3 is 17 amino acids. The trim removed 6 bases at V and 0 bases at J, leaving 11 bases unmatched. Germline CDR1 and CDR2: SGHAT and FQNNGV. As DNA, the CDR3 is TGTGCCAGCAGAGGGACAGTCGAAGACTTCTCTGGAAACACCATATATTTT. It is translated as CASRGTVEDFSGNTIYF.

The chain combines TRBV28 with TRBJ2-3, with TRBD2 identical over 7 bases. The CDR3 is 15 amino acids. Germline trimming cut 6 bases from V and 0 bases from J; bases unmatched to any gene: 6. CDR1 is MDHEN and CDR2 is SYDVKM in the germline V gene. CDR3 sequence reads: CASRLAGTSTDTQYF. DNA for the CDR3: TGTGCCAGCAGATTAGCGGGTACTAGCACAGATACGCAGTATTTT.

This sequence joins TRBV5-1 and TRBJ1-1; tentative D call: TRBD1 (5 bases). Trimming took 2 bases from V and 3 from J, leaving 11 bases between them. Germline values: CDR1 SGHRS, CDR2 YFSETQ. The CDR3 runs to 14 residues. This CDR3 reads CASSLKDSYTEAFF. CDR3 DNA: TGCGCCAGCAGCTTAAAAGACAGCTACACTGAAGCTTTCTTT.

CDR3 protein: CASSRWGDRGLNEQFF. DNA for the CDR3: TGTGCCAGCAGCCGGTGGGGGGACAGGGGGCTAAATGAGCAGTTCTTC. The chain joins TRBV7-9 to TRBJ2-1; 12 nucleotides line up with TRBD1. CDR1 is SEHNR and CDR2 is FQNEAQ in the germline V gene (reference sequence). With 5 bases clipped from V and 7 bases from J, the junction kept 9 bases outside the gene matches. The CDR3 is made up of 16 amino acids.

Written as DNA, the CDR3 is TGTGCCAGCAGACTAGCGGGGACCTACGAGCAGTACTTC. It translates to CASRLAGTYEQYF. The chain carries TRBV27 and TRBJ2-5; 10 bases line up with TRBD2. The end of the DNA aligns better with TRBJ2-7, so the J call may be wrong. CDR3 size: 13 residues. Germline V gives CDR1 MNHEY, CDR2 SMNVEV (reference sequence).

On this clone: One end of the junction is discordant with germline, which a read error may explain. CDR3 DNA sequence: TGTGCCAGCAGCCCCGGCGCGGACAACGAGCAGTTCTTC. It codes for CASSPGADNEQFF. The chain employs TRBV5-5 and TRBJ2-1; possible D gene TRBD1, 5 bases. CDR3 length: 13 residues. Germline CDR1 reads SGHKS; CDR2 reads YYEKEE (reference sequence).

CDR3 protein: CASSLRQGGTDTQYF. The DNA of the CDR3 is TGTGCCAGCAGCTTACGACAGGGCGGCACAGATACGCAGTATTTT. The rearrangement uses TRBV6-5 and TRBJ2-3; the match to TRBD1 covers 7 bases. Germline loops: CDR1 MNHEY, CDR2 SVGAGI. V dropped 6 bases and J dropped 1; count of bases not matched to a gene: 7. The CDR3 sequence is 15 residues long.

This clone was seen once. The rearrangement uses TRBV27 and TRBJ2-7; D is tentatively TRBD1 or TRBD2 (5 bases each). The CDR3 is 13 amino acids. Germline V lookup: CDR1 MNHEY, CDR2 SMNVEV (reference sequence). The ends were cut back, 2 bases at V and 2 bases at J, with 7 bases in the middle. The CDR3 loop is CASSLVGPYEQYF. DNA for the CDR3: TGTGCCAGCAGTTTAGTGGGACCCTACGAGCAGTACTTC.

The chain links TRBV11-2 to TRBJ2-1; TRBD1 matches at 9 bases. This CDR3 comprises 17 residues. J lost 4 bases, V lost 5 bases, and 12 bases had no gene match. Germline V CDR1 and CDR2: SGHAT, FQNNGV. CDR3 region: CASSAHLGTGMYNEQFF. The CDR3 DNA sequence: TGTGCCAGCAGCGCCCACCTCGGGACAGGGATGTACAATGAGCAGTTCTTC.

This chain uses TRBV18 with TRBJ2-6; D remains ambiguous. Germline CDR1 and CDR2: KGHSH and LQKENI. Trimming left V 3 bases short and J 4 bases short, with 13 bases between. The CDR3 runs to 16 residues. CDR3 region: CASSPYEARGANVLTF. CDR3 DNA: TGTGCCAGCTCACCGTATGAGGCGCGAGGGGCCAACGTCCTGACTTTC.

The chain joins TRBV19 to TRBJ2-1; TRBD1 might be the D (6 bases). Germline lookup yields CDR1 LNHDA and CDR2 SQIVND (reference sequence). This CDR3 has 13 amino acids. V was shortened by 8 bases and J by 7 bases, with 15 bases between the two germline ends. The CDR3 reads CASSRDTENEQFF. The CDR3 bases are TGTGCCAGTTCCCGGGACACGGAGAATGAGCAGTTCTTC.

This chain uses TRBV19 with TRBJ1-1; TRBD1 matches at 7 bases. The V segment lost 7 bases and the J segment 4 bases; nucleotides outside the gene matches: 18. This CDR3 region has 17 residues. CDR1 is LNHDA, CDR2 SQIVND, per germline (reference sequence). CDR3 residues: CASTRQGIFNLATEAFF. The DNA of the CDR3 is TGTGCCAGTACCAGACAGGGAATTTTTAATTTGGCCACTGAAGCTTTCTTT.

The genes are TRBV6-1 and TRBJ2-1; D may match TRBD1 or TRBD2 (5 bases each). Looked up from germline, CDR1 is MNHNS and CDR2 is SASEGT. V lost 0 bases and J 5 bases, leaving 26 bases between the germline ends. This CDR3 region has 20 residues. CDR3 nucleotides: TGTGCCAGCAGTGAAGCAGCCAGGGACCCCCAACATGGGCGGCACAATGAGCAGTTCTTC. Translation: CASSEAARDPQHGRHNEQFF.

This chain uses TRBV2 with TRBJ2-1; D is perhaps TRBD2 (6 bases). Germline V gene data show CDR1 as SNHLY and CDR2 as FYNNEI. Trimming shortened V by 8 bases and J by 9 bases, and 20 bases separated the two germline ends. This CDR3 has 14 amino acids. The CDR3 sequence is CASAWRAGGGEQFF. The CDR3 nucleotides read TGTGCCAGCGCATGGAGGGCCGGGGGTGGTGAGCAGTTCTTC.

CDR3 coding DNA: TGTGCCAGCAGTTTGTCCCCCAGGGATGGAAACACCATATATTTT. Its protein product is CASSLSPRDGNTIYF. The chain links TRBV28 to TRBJ1-3; a possible D gene is TRBD1 (5 bases). The CDR3 is 15 amino acids. V dropped 3 bases and J dropped 3 bases, with 12 bases sitting between them. Germline V gene lookup returns CDR1 MDHEN and CDR2 SYDVKM.

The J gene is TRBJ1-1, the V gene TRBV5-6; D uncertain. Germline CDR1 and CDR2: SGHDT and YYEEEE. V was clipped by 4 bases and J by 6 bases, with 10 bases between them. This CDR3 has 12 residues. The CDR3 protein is CASSASPAEAFF. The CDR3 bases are TGTGCCAGCAGCGCGTCACCGGCTGAAGCTTTCTTT.

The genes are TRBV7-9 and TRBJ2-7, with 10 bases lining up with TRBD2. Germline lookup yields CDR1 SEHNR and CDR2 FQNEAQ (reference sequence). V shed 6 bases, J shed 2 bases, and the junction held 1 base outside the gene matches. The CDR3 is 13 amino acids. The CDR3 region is CASRAGGTYEQYF. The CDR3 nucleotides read TGTGCCAGCAGAGCGGGAGGGACCTACGAGCAGTACTTC.

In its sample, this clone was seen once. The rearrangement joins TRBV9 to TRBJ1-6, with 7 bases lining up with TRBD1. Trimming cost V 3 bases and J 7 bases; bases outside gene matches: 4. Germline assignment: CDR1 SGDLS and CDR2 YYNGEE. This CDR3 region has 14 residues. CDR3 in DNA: TGTGCCAGCAGCGAGACAGGGATCAATTCACCCCTCCACTTT. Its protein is CASSETGINSPLHF.

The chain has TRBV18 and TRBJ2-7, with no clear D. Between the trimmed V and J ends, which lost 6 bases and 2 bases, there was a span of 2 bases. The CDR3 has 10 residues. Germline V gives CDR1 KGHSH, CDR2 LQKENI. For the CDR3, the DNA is TGTGCCAGCTCCCCCTACGAGCAGTACTTC. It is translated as CASSPYEQYF.